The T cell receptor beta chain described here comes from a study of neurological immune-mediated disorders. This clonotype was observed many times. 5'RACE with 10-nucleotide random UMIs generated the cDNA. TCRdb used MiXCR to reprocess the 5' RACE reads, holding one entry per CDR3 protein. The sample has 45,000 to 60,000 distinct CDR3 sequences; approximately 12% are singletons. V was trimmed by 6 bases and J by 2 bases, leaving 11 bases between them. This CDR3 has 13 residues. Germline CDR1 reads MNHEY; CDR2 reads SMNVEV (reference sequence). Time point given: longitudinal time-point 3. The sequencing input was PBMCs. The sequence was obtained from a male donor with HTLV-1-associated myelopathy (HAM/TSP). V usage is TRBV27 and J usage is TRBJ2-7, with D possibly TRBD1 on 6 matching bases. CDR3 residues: CASSPQGTYEQYF. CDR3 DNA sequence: TGTGCCAGCAGCCCACAGGGAACCTACGAGCAGTACTTC.